The clone carrying this T cell receptor beta chain was detected only once. The antigen is undetermined. The sample originates from a study of T cell responses to AZD1222 COVID-19 vaccine. Study conclusions and caveats: Without day 14 samples, only post-peak T cell repertoires were studied. Across spike, vaccine-associated CD4 TCRs were found, dominant at 160-218 and 743-854.

V was cut by 0 bases and J by 3 bases, with 14 bases left in between. Per germline, CDR1 MGHRA and CDR2 YSYEKL. This CDR3 is built from 16 residues. The table came from immunoSEQ multiplex PCR; TCRdb's copy has only in-frame clones and leaves some out. Seen here are 100,000 to 150,000 clones, around 89% observed once, and the top ten hold under 2%. The sequencing used peripheral blood, collected on day 0 of AZD1222 vaccination. The chain has TRBV4-1 and TRBJ1-1; D is possibly TRBD1 (5 bases). The TCR sequence derives from an adult in good health. CDR3 sequence reads: CASSQELVWGDTEAFF. In DNA form, the CDR3 reads TGCGCCAGCAGCCAAGAGCTTGTTTGGGGGGACACTGAAGCTTTCTTT.